The 9 T cell receptor beta chains listed next were all sequenced from one sample in a study of shared clonotypes between healthy human individuals. Using immunoSEQ multiplex PCR, the repertoire was profiled, and TCRdb retains in-frame clones only, with some absent. The sample records about 580,000 clones, roughly 98% being singletons. Terminally differentiated effector memory CD45RA+ cells were excluded from the naive CD8 cells, which were CD45RO-negative and positively selected for CCR7. Sequenced sample: naive CD8+ T cells sorted from blood. These receptors were taken from a man aged 30 to 39 in good health.

This sequence joins TRBV4-3 and TRBJ2-1, with D unclear. CDR3 length equals 15 residues. From germline, CDR1 is LGHNA and CDR2 YSLEER. The V end was cut by 0 bases, the J end by 12 bases, with 18 bases between. The CDR3 DNA is TGCGCCAGCAGCCAAGACCACCTACCTATGAAGGGGCAGTTCTTC. Protein: CASSQDHLPMKGQFF.

The chain joins TRBV7-2 to TRBJ2-2; 7 bases are shared with TRBD1. Germline V gene data show CDR1 as SGHTA and CDR2 as FQGNSA. This CDR3 comprises 16 residues. Trimming took 4 bases from V and 5 from J; bases not matched to a gene: 10. DNA for the CDR3: TGTGCCAGCAGCTATATCGACAGGGTGGGGACCGGGGAGCTGTTTTTT. The encoded protein is CASSYIDRVGTGELFF.

This clone has just one count. The chain uses TRBV7-9 and TRBJ2-1, with 11 nucleotides matching TRBD2. CDR3 length: 15 residues. Trimming took 4 bases from V and 4 from J; bases not matched to a gene: 3. The germline gives CDR1 SEHNR, CDR2 FQNEAQ (reference sequence). The CDR3 nucleotides are TGTGCCAGCAGCTCCGGGACTAGCGGATACAATGAGCAGTTCTTC. Amino acids: CASSSGTSGYNEQFF. The complete variable domain, with remaining parts taken from reference TRBV7-9 and TRBJ2-1, reads DTGVSQNPRHKITKRGQNVTFRCDPISEHNRLYWYRQTLGQGPEFLTYFQNEAQLEKSRLLSDRFSAERPKGSFSTLEIQRTEQGDSAMYLCASSSGTSGYNEQFFGPGTRLTVL.

The J gene is TRBJ2-1, the V gene TRBV6-6; 12 bases fit TRBD2. Unmatched junction bases numbered 6, after V lost 7 bases and J lost 5 bases. The CDR3 runs 15 residues. Germline lookup yields CDR1 MNHNY and CDR2 SVGAGI (reference sequence). This CDR3 is CASTPLAGGNNEQFF. CDR3 sequence (DNA): TGTGCCAGCACCCCACTAGCGGGAGGAAACAATGAGCAGTTCTTC.

The chain recombines TRBV13 with TRBJ2-3; 7 positions agree with TRBD2. Trimming removed 3 bases from V and 8 bases from J; junction bases left unmatched: 5. CDR1 is PRHDT, CDR2 FYEKMQ, per germline (reference sequence). This CDR3 has 13 residues. The DNA for the CDR3 is TGTGCCAGCAGCTTTGCGGGGGAGGTTACGCAGTATTTT. Encoded protein: CASSFAGEVTQYF.

Points on this clone: The same CDR3 can be traced to other DNA sequences in this sample. The gene calls are TRBV7-9 and TRBJ2-7; 10 bases line up with TRBD2. The germline gives CDR1 SEHNR, CDR2 FQNEAQ (reference sequence). The CDR3 covers 14 residues. V shed 4 bases and J 2 bases; nucleotides not matched to a gene: 2. CDR3 DNA: TGTGCCAGCAGCTCTACTAGCGGGACCTACGAGCAGTACTTC. Its translation is CASSSTSGTYEQYF.

The rearrangement links TRBV11-2 to TRBJ2-4; 10 bases fit TRBD1. From germline, CDR1 is SGHAT and CDR2 FQNNGV. V trimming: 1 base; J trimming: 7 bases; junction bases outside the gene matches: 1. The CDR3 runs 14 residues. The CDR3 bases are TGTGCCAGCAGCTTAGGACAGGGGGCCAACATTCAGTACTTC. Translation gives CASSLGQGANIQYF.

J is TRBJ2-7 and V is TRBV29-1; unclear D gene. Germline V gene data show CDR1 as SQVTM and CDR2 as ANQGSEA. The CDR3 length is 11 residues. V was clipped by 0 bases and J by 7 bases, with 7 bases between them. The CDR3 region has the DNA TGCAGCGTTGAAGATCGCGGTGAGCAGTACTTC. This sequence encodes CSVEDRGEQYF.

The chain joins TRBV4-1 to TRBJ2-2; D ambiguous. CDR1 is MGHRA, CDR2 YSYEKL, per germline. V gave up 4 bases and J gave up 2 bases, with 8 bases separating them. CDR3 size: 14 residues. The chain's CDR3 is CASSRRQNTGELFF. CDR3 in DNA: TGCGCCAGCAGCCGTAGACAAAACACCGGGGAGCTGTTTTTT.